The 3 T cell receptor beta chains below were found in one sample sequenced in a study of tissue T cells after allogeneic stem cell transplantation. Time point described: mouse harvest day 7 after allogeneic transplant. Tail vein injection delivered 10^7 T-cell-depleted bone marrow cells and 10^6 splenic CD5+ T cells. Libraries were prepared by immunoSEQ multiplex PCR; TCRdb keeps only in-frame clonotypes and omits some of them. The sample has roughly 7,700 clones; under 55% are singletons. Input material: skin. All receptors come from a female BALB/c mouse given C57BL/6 T cells with graft-versus-host disease after an allogeneic hematopoietic cell transplant.

Only one count was recorded for this clone. Gene names and germline match the mouse. The read stops 1 residue short of the end of the CDR3; the missing end is completed from the germline J gene. The gene calls are TRBV26 and TRBJ2-5; weak D call: TRBD1 (6 bases). Germline V lookup: CDR1 KGHPV, CDR2 FQNQEV (reference sequence). The CDR3 extends over 14 amino acids. Trimming took 6 bases from V and 2 from J, leaving 12 bases between them. CDR3 DNA (partial): TGTGCCAGCAGCTCGACAGGATCCCAAGACACCCAGTAC. Its protein product is CASSSTGSQDTQY. The whole CDR3 sequence reads CASSSTGSQDTQYF.

A note on this clone: Gene names denote mouse genes. The read comes to an end 1 residue before the CDR3 does, leaving the germline J gene to fill in the end. The rearrangement uses TRBV13-3 and TRBJ2-4, with D maybe TRBD2 (7 bases). The CDR3 has 14 residues. Germline lookup yields CDR1 NNHDY and CDR2 SYVADS. Trimming removed 1 base from V and 6 bases from J, with 12 bases in between. The CDR3 DNA, read in part, is TGTGCCAGCAGTGATTGGGGGGCGCCGAACACCTTGTAC. It yields the protein CASSDWGAPNTLY. The entire CDR3 sequence reads CASSDWGAPNTLYF.

A word on this clone: Mouse gene names and germline throughout. The DNA ends 1 residue before the CDR3 does, and the rest of the CDR3 is filled in from the germline J gene. The chain recombines TRBV3 with TRBJ2-3; D possibly corresponds to TRBD2 (7 bases). The V and J ends lost 1 base and 0 bases respectively, with 8 bases between them. The germline V gene has CDR1 SNHLY and CDR2 FYNGKV (reference sequence). The CDR3 totals 15 residues. CDR3 sequence reads: CASSLEGGSAETLYF. Partial CDR3 DNA: TGTGCCAGCAGCTTAGAGGGGGGGAGTGCAGAAACGCTGTAT.